Following are 26 T cell receptor beta chains from one sample sequenced in a study of blood T cell repertoires in COVID-19. This table comes from immunoSEQ multiplex PCR, and its TCRdb copy is limited to in-frame clones, with some not included. In the table there are around 700,000 clones, about 90% of which are singletons. The sample comprised peripheral blood. Source of these receptors: a woman between 18 and 29 years old with acute or convalescent COVID-19.

The chain employs TRBV30 and TRBJ1-1; 7 bases map to TRBD1. Germline V gives CDR1 GTSNPN, CDR2 SVGIG (reference sequence). This CDR3 has 14 amino acids. V was pared by 5 bases and J by 5 bases, with 11 bases of the junction left unmatched. The CDR3 DNA follows: TGTGCCTGGCATAGACAGGGATGGGGGACTGAAGCTTTCTTT. Its translation is CAWHRQGWGTEAFF. Complete variable domain (other parts from reference TRBV30 and TRBJ1-1): SQTIHQWPATLVQPVGSPLSLECTVEGTSNPNLYWYRQAAGRGLQLLFYSVGIGQISSEVPQNLSASRPQDRQFILSSKKLLLSDSGFYLCAWHRQGWGTEAFFGQGTRLTVV.

This clone has just one count. This sequence joins TRBV7-6 and TRBJ2-1, with TRBD1 matching over 8 bases. Trimming at V came to 0 bases and at J to 1 base, leaving 2 bases not matched to a gene. The CDR3 sequence is 16 residues long. Per germline, CDR1 SGHVS and CDR2 FNYEAQ. The CDR3 is CASSLARTGSYNEQFF. The CDR3 DNA sequence: TGTGCCAGCAGCTTAGCCCGGACAGGGTCCTACAATGAGCAGTTCTTC.

The chain couples TRBV5-1 to TRBJ1-1; 8 nucleotides line up with TRBD1. The CDR3 consists of 15 residues. Germline lookup yields CDR1 SGHRS and CDR2 YFSETQ. With V trimmed by 4 bases and J by 5 bases, 10 bases remained unmatched. The CDR3 is CASSQRQGRGTEAFF. CDR3 nucleotide sequence: TGCGCCAGCAGCCAAAGACAGGGGAGGGGTACTGAAGCTTTCTTT.

The rearrangement links TRBV9 to TRBJ2-5; TRBD1 agrees at 10 bases. J lost 4 bases, V lost 1 base, and 7 bases had no gene match. Germline lookup yields CDR1 SGDLS and CDR2 YYNGEE. CDR3 size: 16 residues. The DNA of the CDR3 is TGTGCCAGCAGCGTAAACCGGGACAGGGGATCAGAGACCCAGTACTTC. Its protein product is CASSVNRDRGSETQYF.

V and J are TRBV7-9 and TRBJ1-2; TRBD1 might be the D (6 bases). The CDR3 has 13 amino acids. With 1 base removed from V and 7 bases from J, the gap between germline ends came to 10 bases. Germline V gives CDR1 SEHNR, CDR2 FQNEAQ (reference sequence). The DNA of the CDR3 is TGTGCCAGCAGCTTAGGTCCCAGGGGTGGCTACACCTTC. Its translation is CASSLGPRGGYTF.

This chain connects TRBV19 to TRBJ1-3; 7 nucleotides align to TRBD1. The V segment lost 6 bases and the J segment 2 bases; nucleotides outside the gene matches: 4. Germline CDR1 and CDR2: LNHDA and SQIVND (reference sequence). The CDR3 is made up of 14 amino acids. Here the CDR3 reads CASRPDRAGNTIYF. The CDR3 DNA reads TGTGCCAGTAGGCCAGACAGGGCTGGAAACACCATATATTTT.

This chain links TRBV6-4 with TRBJ2-3, with 10 bases that match TRBD1. The CDR3 extends over 16 amino acids. The V gene's germline CDR1 is MRHNA and CDR2 SNTAGT. V was clipped by 6 bases and J by 2 bases; unmatched bases: 8. CDR3 nucleotides: TGTGCCAGCAGGGCCGGGACAGGGGTGAACACAGATACGCAGTATTTT. This codes for CASRAGTGVNTDTQYF.

The rearrangement joins TRBV9 to TRBJ1-5, with D hard to call. This CDR3 spans 14 amino acids. Germline V gene sequence: CDR1 SGDLS, CDR2 YYNGEE. V was cut by 0 bases and J by 5 bases, with 9 bases left in between. This CDR3 reads CASSVGDTYQPQHF. Written as DNA, the CDR3 is TGTGCCAGCAGCGTAGGAGACACCTATCAGCCCCAGCATTTT.

The V and J genes are TRBV11-2 and TRBJ2-6, with D possibly being TRBD2 (6 bases). The CDR3 extends over 16 amino acids. CDR1 and CDR2 from the germline V gene are SGHAT and FQNNGV. Trimming stripped 4 bases from V and 0 bases from J, with 10 bases between. CDR3 loop: CASSSTGVSGANVLTF. CDR3 nucleotides: TGTGCCAGCAGCTCGACGGGGGTCTCTGGGGCCAACGTCCTGACTTTC.

The CDR3 loop reads CASSKALEGNHGYTF. In DNA form, the CDR3 reads TGTGCCAGCAGCAAAGCTTTGGAGGGGAACCATGGCTACACCTTC. The V and J genes are TRBV21-1 and TRBJ1-2. TRBV21-1 represents a pseudogene. This CDR3 contains 15 residues.

The CDR3 region is CASSPPTGRVGYTF. DNA of the CDR3: TGTGCCAGCAGTCCTCCCACAGGTCGGGTCGGCTACACCTTC. The V and J genes are TRBV6-6 and TRBJ1-2; D might be TRBD1 (5 bases). The CDR3 runs to 14 residues. CDR1 is MNHNY and CDR2 is SVGAGI in the germline V gene (reference sequence). Trimming cost V 5 bases and J 8 bases, with 18 bases left between them.

This chain links TRBV7-9 with TRBJ1-1; maybe TRBD1 (5 bases). The CDR3 covers 15 residues. Germline CDR1 and CDR2: SEHNR and FQNEAQ (reference sequence). Trimming took 5 bases from V and 1 from J, leaving 14 bases between them. DNA of the CDR3: TGTGCCAGCAGCGCCACCGGGGGAGGGAACACTGAAGCTTTCTTT. Its translation is CASSATGGGNTEAFF.

This clone turned up a few times. The chain joins TRBV12-3 or TRBV12-4 to TRBJ1-1; TRBD1 is a possible D gene (5 bases). There are 12 residues in the CDR3. The V end lost 3 bases, the J end lost 10 bases, and 12 bases lay between the germline ends. The DNA for the CDR3 is TGTGCCAGCAGTTTCAAGGGGTTGGGAGCTTTCTTT. Translating gives CASSFKGLGAFF.

This sequence joins TRBV28 and TRBJ2-2; 8 bases fit TRBD1. The CDR3 is 15 amino acids. Trimming took 5 bases from V and 6 from J; bases not matched to a gene: 8. Germline V gene lookup returns CDR1 MDHEN and CDR2 SYDVKM. In DNA form, the CDR3 reads TGTGCCAGCAGTCCCCGGACAGGGTTCCCCGGGGAGCTGTTTTTT. Its protein is CASSPRTGFPGELFF.

CDR3 sequence reads: CASSNRDRVGYGYTF. The CDR3 DNA is TGTGCCAGTAGTAACCGGGACAGGGTGGGCTATGGCTACACCTTC. V gene TRBV19 combines with J gene TRBJ1-2, with 9 bases lining up with TRBD1. The CDR3 extends over 15 amino acids. Germline CDR1 is LNHDA and CDR2 is SQIVND (reference sequence). After removal of 4 bases from V and 4 bases from J, the junction contained 7 bases not matched to a gene.

The chain uses TRBV12-5 and TRBJ2-1, with 8 nucleotides matching TRBD2. This CDR3 is 15 amino acids long. Germline V CDR1 and CDR2: LGHNT, FRNRAP. V dropped 0 bases and J dropped 6; count of bases not matched to a gene: 4. CDR3 sequence: CASGLVMGTSNEQFF. The CDR3 DNA reads as TGTGCTAGTGGTTTGGTAATGGGGACTAGCAATGAGCAGTTCTTC.

This chain uses TRBV3-1 (or the pseudogene TRBV3-2) with TRBJ1-4; D is unclear. Germline V lookup: CDR1 LGHDT, CDR2 YNNKEL (reference sequence). The CDR3 loop spans 18 amino acids. V was pared by 1 base and J by 0 bases, with 15 bases between. CDR3 nucleotide sequence: TGTGCCAGCAGCCAAGTTGAGGGTTCCTTTGCAACTAATGAAAAACTGTTTTTT. Its translation is CASSQVEGSFATNEKLFF.

CDR3 nucleotide sequence: TGTGCCAGCAGTCCGTCCGACAGGGTTGAGCAGTTCTTC. This codes for CASSPSDRVEQFF. The V gene is TRBV28, the J gene TRBJ2-1; TRBD1 matches at 7 bases. Trimming cost V 5 bases and J 9 bases; bases outside gene matches: 7. This CDR3 comprises 13 residues. From germline, CDR1 is MDHEN and CDR2 SYDVKM.

This clone was detected once. The chain's CDR3 is CASSLSYRALNEKLFF. The CDR3 DNA reads as TGTGCCAGCAGTTTATCCTACAGGGCCCTGAATGAAAAACTGTTTTTT. This chain uses TRBV27 with TRBJ1-4; tentatively, D is TRBD1 (6 bases). Deletions cut 0 bases from V and 5 bases from J, with 13 bases between. Germline CDR1 is MNHEY and CDR2 is SMNVEV (reference sequence). The CDR3 spans 16 residues.

This clone was found once. The chain has TRBV7-6 and TRBJ1-6; possibly TRBD1 for D (6 bases). Germline values: CDR1 SGHVS, CDR2 FNYEAQ. V lost 1 base to trimming and J lost 9 bases, with 16 bases between them. The CDR3 consists of 16 residues. The CDR3 nucleotides read TGTGCCAGCAGCTTAGAAGGGACAACCATGGGTTCACCCCTCCACTTT. Protein product: CASSLEGTTMGSPLHF.

The chain carries TRBV23-1 and TRBJ2-3; a weak D match, TRBD2 (5 bases). TRBV23-1 is an ORF; its function is uncertain. The CDR3 has 16 residues. Trimming pared 5 bases from V and 5 bases from J, leaving 20 bases between. The CDR3 reads CASSGRRRWDLDTQYF. The CDR3 nucleotides are TGCGCCAGCAGTGGGCGGAGGCGGTGGGATCTAGATACGCAGTATTTT.

This rearrangement joins TRBV7-9 to TRBJ1-4; D perhaps matches TRBD1 (5 bases). The CDR3 totals 16 residues. Germline assignment: CDR1 SEHNR and CDR2 FQNEAQ (reference sequence). V was trimmed by 4 bases and J by 6 bases, leaving 18 bases between them. The CDR3 sequence is CASSSPGGRKDEKLFF. CDR3 coding DNA: TGTGCCAGCAGCTCCCCCGGGGGGAGGAAGGATGAAAAACTGTTTTTT.

This chain connects TRBV4-2 to TRBJ2-1; D is perhaps TRBD2 (7 bases). V lost 0 bases and J 2 bases, leaving 17 bases between the germline ends. CDR1 LGHNA and CDR2 YNFKEQ come from the germline V gene. The CDR3 totals 18 residues. CDR3 region: CASSQEEGGGAPYNEQFF. Here the CDR3 DNA reads TGTGCCAGCAGCCAAGAAGAAGGAGGGGGGGCCCCCTACAATGAGCAGTTCTTC.

Only one count was recorded for this clone. This sequence joins TRBV6-5 and TRBJ1-5; D is possibly TRBD1 (5 bases). The V and J ends lost 5 bases and 9 bases respectively, with 14 bases between them. From germline, CDR1 is MNHEY and CDR2 SVGAGI. This CDR3 has 13 amino acids. The CDR3: CASSPQVQGPQHF. DNA for the CDR3: TGTGCCAGCAGTCCACAGGTTCAAGGGCCCCAGCATTTT.

This clone was counted once. This chain joins TRBV29-1 and TRBJ1-2; TRBD1 might be the D (5 bases). Germline lookup yields CDR1 SQVTM and CDR2 ANQGSEA. V shed 5 bases and J shed 8 bases, with 18 bases lying between them. The CDR3 length is 13 residues. The CDR3 nucleotides read TGCAGCGTTAGGGGACTAATCGGTGACGGCTACACCTTC. This sequence encodes CSVRGLIGDGYTF.

CDR3 residues: CASSPDRGYGYTF. CDR3 DNA: TGTGCCAGCAGCCCGGATAGGGGCTATGGCTACACCTTC. This sequence joins TRBV7-8 and TRBJ1-2; TRBD1 might be the D (5 bases). This CDR3 has 13 amino acids. The V gene's germline CDR1 is SGHVS and CDR2 FQNEAQ. Trimming stripped 5 bases from V and 4 bases from J, with 11 bases between.